Presented here are 23 T cell receptor beta chains from one specimen sequenced in a study of CD8 T cells in Susac syndrome. A quantity of roughly 0.5 to 1 ug RNA underwent reverse transcription using random hexamers. Each CDR3 protein gets one entry after TCRdb re-called the immunoSEQ multiplex PCR reads with MiXCR. The sample lists about 430,000 distinct CDR3 sequences; around 85% were seen once. The sequenced sample was CD8+ T cells from PBMCs. All receptors derive from a human donor with multiple sclerosis.

The chain is built from TRBV5-6 and TRBJ1-1; a weak D match, TRBD1 (6 bases). Trimming removed 0 bases at V and 5 bases at J, with 17 bases between. Germline V gene sequence: CDR1 SGHDT, CDR2 YYEEEE. The CDR3 is made up of 16 amino acids. The CDR3 region has the DNA TGTGCCAGCAGCTTGGCCGGGGGGGCCGGAAAGACTGAAGCTTTCTTT. Amino acids: CASSLAGGAGKTEAFF.

The rearrangement uses TRBV9 and TRBJ2-2; 8 bases align to TRBD2. CDR1 and CDR2 (germline): SGDLS, YYNGEE. This CDR3 spans 16 amino acids. Trimming at V came to 0 bases and at J to 6 bases, leaving 7 bases not matched to a gene. CDR3: CASSVVSGSFSGELFF. The CDR3 DNA follows: TGTGCCAGCAGCGTAGTCAGCGGGAGTTTTTCCGGGGAGCTGTTTTTT.

The chain joins TRBV5-4 to TRBJ1-2; 7 nucleotides match TRBD1. From germline, CDR1 is SGHNT and CDR2 YYREEE (reference sequence). The CDR3 totals 16 residues. V lost 1 base, J lost 8 bases, and 14 bases stayed unmatched. CDR3 protein: CASSLSGTAPSAGYTF. CDR3 bases: TGTGCCAGCAGCTTGTCCGGGACAGCACCCTCGGCAGGCTACACCTTC.

The gene calls are TRBV6-1 and TRBJ1-2; 8 bases match TRBD1. Trimming at V came to 7 bases and at J to 10 bases, leaving 8 bases not matched to a gene. This CDR3 region has 12 residues. Germline assignment: CDR1 MNHNS and CDR2 SASEGT. CDR3 residues: CASIGDRTLYTF. CDR3 in DNA: TGTGCCAGCATTGGGGACAGGACCCTCTACACCTTC.

The V gene is TRBV5-1, the J gene TRBJ2-3; D perhaps matches TRBD2 (6 bases). The CDR3 sequence is 16 residues long. V was shortened by 0 bases and J by 2 bases, with 13 bases between the two germline ends. Per the germline V gene, CDR1 is SGHRS and CDR2 is YFSETQ. This chain's CDR3 is CASSLAGRGYTDTQYF. As DNA, the CDR3 is TGCGCCAGCAGCTTGGCGGGTCGGGGGTACACAGATACGCAGTATTTT.

This chain connects TRBV4-1 to TRBJ1-2, with D uncertain. With 2 bases removed from V and 0 bases from J, the gap between germline ends came to 16 bases. CDR3 length: 17 residues. Germline V gives CDR1 MGHRA, CDR2 YSYEKL. CDR3 coding DNA: TGCGCCAGCAGCCAATCGGACGAAACCATAGCTAACTATGGCTACACCTTC. Its protein product is CASSQSDETIANYGYTF.

This clonotype was seen once. The gene calls are TRBV19 and TRBJ1-5; D not certain. The CDR3 sequence is 16 residues long. Trimming pared 4 bases from V and 0 bases from J, leaving 13 bases between. Germline V gene sequence: CDR1 LNHDA, CDR2 SQIVND (reference sequence). CDR3 nucleotides: TGTGCCAGTAGTACTGGCTGGCAAAATAGCAATCAGCCCCAGCATTTT. It encodes CASSTGWQNSNQPQHF.

Here the CDR3 DNA reads TGTGCCAGCAGCTTACGGAGAGGGCGCGACAGGGTCTCCTACAATGAGCAGTTCTTC. Protein: CASSLRRGRDRVSYNEQFF. The V call is TRBV13, the J call TRBJ2-1; TRBD1 matches 7 bases. Germline V gene data show CDR1 as PRHDT and CDR2 as FYEKMQ (reference sequence). J gave up 0 bases and V 2 bases, and 13 bases lay outside the gene matches. This CDR3 region has 19 residues.

This chain links TRBV24-1 with TRBJ2-5; D is uncertain. The CDR3 is made up of 13 amino acids. The ends were cut back, 1 base at V and 5 bases at J, with 7 bases in the middle. Germline CDR1 and CDR2: KGHDR and SFDVKD. The CDR3 DNA follows: TGTGCCACCAGTGATTTCCAAGGGGAGACCCAGTACTTC. Amino acid sequence: CATSDFQGETQYF.

This clonotype has only a few counts. V usage is TRBV2 and J usage is TRBJ2-7; 9 positions match TRBD1. The CDR3 contains 15 residues. From germline, CDR1 is SNHLY and CDR2 FYNNEI. Unmatched junction bases numbered 9, after V lost 4 bases and J lost 5 bases. The DNA for the CDR3 is TGTGCCAGCAGTGCCGGGACAGGGCTTTACCACGAGCAGTACTTC. Protein: CASSAGTGLYHEQYF. The full variable domain, its missing parts supplied by reference TRBV2 and TRBJ2-7, is EPEVTQTPSHQVTQMGQEVILRCVPISNHLYFYWYRQILGQKVEFLVSFYNNEISEKSEIFDDQFSVERPDGSNFTLKIRSTKLEDSAMYFCASSAGTGLYHEQYFGPGTRLTVT.

This clonotype was seen once. The chain couples TRBV10-3 to TRBJ1-5, with 7 bases identical to TRBD1. Trimming took 2 bases from V and 7 from J; bases not matched to a gene: 11. The CDR3 extends over 16 amino acids. The germline V gene encodes CDR1 ENHRY and CDR2 SYGVKD. Here the CDR3 reads CAISERAATGDQPQHF. CDR3 nucleotide sequence: TGTGCCATCAGTGAGAGGGCAGCAACAGGGGACCAGCCCCAGCATTTT.

This chain connects TRBV29-1 to TRBJ2-3, with 7 nucleotides matching TRBD2. V shed 3 bases and J 0 bases; nucleotides not matched to a gene: 6. This CDR3 is 15 amino acids long. Germline loops: CDR1 SQVTM, CDR2 ANQGSEA. CDR3 nucleotide sequence: TGCAGCGTTGATTCGGTAGCGGGTAGCACAGATACGCAGTATTTT. As protein: CSVDSVAGSTDTQYF.

The V gene is TRBV28, the J gene TRBJ2-3; tentatively, D is TRBD2 (6 bases). V was clipped by 4 bases and J by 2 bases, with 10 bases between them. Germline-derived CDR1 and CDR2 are MDHEN and SYDVKM. The CDR3 loop spans 14 amino acids. CDR3 nucleotide sequence: TGTGCCAGCAGTTGGGGGGTGAACACAGATACGCAGTATTTT. This gives the protein CASSWGVNTDTQYF.

The J gene is TRBJ2-2, the V gene TRBV12-3 or TRBV12-4; D remains unclear. The CDR3 extends over 14 amino acids. Trimming took off 7 bases at V and 7 bases at J, with 16 bases between the two ends. CDR3 nucleotide sequence: TGTGCCAGCAAAGGAATCTTCGTCGGCGGGGAGCTGTTTTTT. Translated: CASKGIFVGGELFF.

This chain joins TRBV6-6 and TRBJ1-4; D not certain. Germline CDR1 is MNHNY and CDR2 is SVGAGI (reference sequence). V shed 7 bases and J shed 8 bases, with 11 bases lying between them. This CDR3 region has 12 residues. CDR3 sequence (DNA): TGTGCCAGCACACAGCTAAGCGAAAAACTGTTTTTT. Amino acids: CASTQLSEKLFF.

This clonotype was detected a few times. This chain connects TRBV10-3 to TRBJ2-5; 7 nucleotides agree with TRBD2. CDR1 is ENHRY, CDR2 SYGVKD, per germline. The CDR3 consists of 15 residues. V was pared by 3 bases and J by 5 bases, with 9 bases of the junction left unmatched. The CDR3 DNA sequence: TGTGCCATCAGTGAAGTTGGGAGGGCCTCGGAGACCCAGTACTTC. This codes for CAISEVGRASETQYF.

On this clonotype: One end of the junction does not line up with germline, which may come from a read error. The V gene is TRBV27, the J gene TRBJ2-3; possible D gene TRBD1, 6 bases. Germline V CDR1 and CDR2: MNHEY, SMNVEV (reference sequence). The length of the CDR3 is 13 residues. In nucleotides, the CDR3 is TGTGCCAGCAGTTTCCGGGACACAGGTACGCAGTATTTT. It is translated as CASSFRDTGTQYF.

This clonotype was seen just once. This chain joins TRBV10-3 and TRBJ2-1, with 7 bases fitting TRBD2. V trimming: 4 bases; J trimming: 8 bases; junction bases outside the gene matches: 8. Germline V lookup: CDR1 ENHRY, CDR2 SYGVKD. This CDR3 comprises 14 residues. The CDR3 region has the DNA TGTGCCATCAGTGGACTAGCCTCACCCCATGAGCAGTTCTTC. Its translation: CAISGLASPHEQFF.

The gene calls are TRBV11-2 and TRBJ2-1; 8 bases are shared with TRBD2. The CDR3 contains 16 residues. The trim removed 1 base at V and 8 bases at J, leaving 10 bases unmatched. The germline V gene encodes CDR1 SGHAT and CDR2 FQNNGV. The CDR3 region has the DNA TGTGCCAGCAGCTTAGTTACTAGCGGCCCGGGGTATGAGCAGTTCTTC. Amino acid sequence: CASSLVTSGPGYEQFF.

On this clonotype: One junction end does not reproduce the germline sequence, and a read error may be involved. The J gene is TRBJ1-6, the V gene TRBV2, with 9 bases identical to TRBD1. The germline V gene has CDR1 SNHLY and CDR2 FYNNEI. CDR3 length equals 15 residues. CDR3 loop: CASREGTGSNSPLHF. CDR3 DNA: TGTGCCAGCAGAGAAGGGACAGGGAGCAATTCACCCCTCCACTTT.

The J gene is TRBJ2-2, the V gene TRBV5-4, with D perhaps TRBD1 (5 bases). The germline gives CDR1 SGHNT, CDR2 YYREEE (reference sequence). V lost 2 bases to trimming and J lost 6 bases, with 11 bases between them. This CDR3 has 14 amino acids. CDR3 amino acids: CASSFRGGAGELFF. CDR3 DNA sequence: TGTGCCAGCAGCTTTAGGGGTGGAGCCGGGGAGCTGTTTTTT.

The V gene is TRBV21-1, the J gene TRBJ2-5; the table gives TRBD2 as D, unverified against the DNA. TRBV21-1 is labeled a pseudogene. CDR3 length: 19 residues. The CDR3 DNA reads as TGTGCCAGCAGCCGTCCCGAAACTACTCCCGGGACTAGCGGGGAGACCCAGTACTTC. Protein: CASSRPETTPGTSGETQYF.

The rearrangement links TRBV20-1 to TRBJ1-1; 7 bases align to TRBD1. The CDR3 length is 14 residues. Germline-derived CDR1 and CDR2 are DFQATT and SNEGSKA (reference sequence). The trim removed 5 bases at V and 0 bases at J, leaving 6 bases unmatched. The chain's CDR3 is CSADRDRMNTEAFF. CDR3 DNA sequence: TGCAGTGCTGACCGGGACAGAATGAACACTGAAGCTTTCTTT.